This TCR beta chain was identified in a study of early T cells in non-severe SARS-CoV-2 infection. On the study more broadly: From unsorted whole blood, bulk RNA was sequenced, and the chains remained unpaired.

The CDR3 sequence is 16 residues long. Looked up from germline, CDR1 is MNHEY and CDR2 is SVGEGT. V lost 1 base to trimming and J lost 5 bases; unmatched junction nucleotides: 6. Findings and limits, study-wide: VDJdb matches were skewed toward anti-spike CD8 T cell responses.

Individual cDNA molecules received unique molecular identifiers during library preparation. TCRdb ran MiXCR on the 5' RACE reads and lists one entry per CDR3 protein. The top ten hold under 20% of the sample, which has tens of thousands of distinct CDR3 sequences, 8% to 9.5% seen once. There are a few counts of this clonotype. The antigen is unknown. The material sequenced was whole blood. This TCR was recovered from an adult who was a healthcare worker with PCR-confirmed SARS-CoV-2 infection or an uninfected control (not recorded which). The chain recombines TRBV6-2 or TRBV6-3 with TRBJ2-1; 9 bases line up with TRBD2. This chain's CDR3 is CASSYFPPSGNNEQFF. The CDR3 DNA is TGTGCCAGCAGTTACTTCCCTCCTAGCGGGAACAATGAGCAGTTCTTC.